Detailed here is one T cell receptor beta chain. No antigen is known for it. This record comes from a study of cytomegalovirus exposure and HLA in healthy donors. Notes on the study in general: Most sequenced TCRs were rare (though some public TCRs occurred in many donors). Over 150 TCR beta chains were listed as cytomegalovirus-associated. According to a subsequent analysis, TCR clusters from the first cohort were inclined to appear together in the 90 to 150 validation repertoires. Among the CMV-associated chains, three were confirmed in vitro as specific for CMV antigens.

Germline CDR1 reads SGHTA; CDR2 reads FQGNSA. V was cut by 1 base and J by 0 bases, with 10 bases left in between. The CDR3 extends over 15 amino acids. The data were produced by immunoSEQ multiplex PCR, yet TCRdb's version contains in-frame clones alone and is incomplete. The data contain under 200,000 clones, about 90% of them singletons. The specimen was PBMCs. The chain employs TRBV7-2 and TRBJ2-7; a possible D gene is TRBD2 (6 bases). The TCR was taken from a young woman in good health and CMV-seropositive. In DNA, the CDR3 is TGTGCCAGCAGCTTAGGGACTATACTCTCCTACGAGCAGTACTTC. Translating gives CASSLGTILSYEQYF.